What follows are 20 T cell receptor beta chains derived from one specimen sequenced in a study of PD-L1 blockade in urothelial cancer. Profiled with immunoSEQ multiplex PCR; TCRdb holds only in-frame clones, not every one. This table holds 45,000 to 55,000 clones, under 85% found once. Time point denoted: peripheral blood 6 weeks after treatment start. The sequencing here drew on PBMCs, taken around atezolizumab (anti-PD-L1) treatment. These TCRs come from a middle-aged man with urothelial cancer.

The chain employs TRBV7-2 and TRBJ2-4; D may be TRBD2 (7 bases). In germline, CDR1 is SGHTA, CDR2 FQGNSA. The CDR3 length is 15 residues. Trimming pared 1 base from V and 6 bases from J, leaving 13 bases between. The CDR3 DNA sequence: TGTGCCAGCAGCTTAGTGTCAGGGGAGGGAAACATTCAGTACTTC. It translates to CASSLVSGEGNIQYF.

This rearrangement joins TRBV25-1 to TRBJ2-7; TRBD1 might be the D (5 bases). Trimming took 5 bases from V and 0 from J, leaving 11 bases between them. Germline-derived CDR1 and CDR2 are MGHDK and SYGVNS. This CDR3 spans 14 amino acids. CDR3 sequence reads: CASSPGRVSYEQYF. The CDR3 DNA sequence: TGTGCCAGCAGTCCGGGCAGGGTCTCCTACGAGCAGTACTTC.

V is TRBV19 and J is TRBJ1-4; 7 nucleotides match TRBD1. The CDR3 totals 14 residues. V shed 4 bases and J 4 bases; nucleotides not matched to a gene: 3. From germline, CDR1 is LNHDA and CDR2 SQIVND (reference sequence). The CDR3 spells CASSTQGYNEKLFF. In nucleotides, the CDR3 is TGTGCCAGTAGTACACAGGGGTATAATGAAAAACTGTTTTTT.

The chain's CDR3 is CASRLAPLGYTQYF. CDR3 in DNA: TGTGCCAGCAGACTAGCGCCTCTCGGGTATACGCAGTATTTT. The rearrangement links TRBV6-5 to TRBJ2-3, with 7 bases that match TRBD2. V shed 6 bases and J 7 bases; nucleotides not matched to a gene: 10. Germline lookup yields CDR1 MNHEY and CDR2 SVGAGI. The CDR3 spans 14 residues.

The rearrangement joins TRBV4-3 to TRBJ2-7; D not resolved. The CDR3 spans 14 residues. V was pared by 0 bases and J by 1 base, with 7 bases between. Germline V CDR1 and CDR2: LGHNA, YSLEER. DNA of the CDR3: TGCGCCAGCAGCCAAGAGCCAGGATCCTACGAGCAGTACTTC. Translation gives CASSQEPGSYEQYF.

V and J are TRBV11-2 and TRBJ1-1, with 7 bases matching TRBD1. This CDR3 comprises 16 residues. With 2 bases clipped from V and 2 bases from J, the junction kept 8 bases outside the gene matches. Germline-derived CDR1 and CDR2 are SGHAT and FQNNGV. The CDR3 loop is CASSLRFGTVNTEAFF. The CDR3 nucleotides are TGTGCCAGCAGCTTAAGGTTTGGGACAGTCAACACTGAAGCTTTCTTT.

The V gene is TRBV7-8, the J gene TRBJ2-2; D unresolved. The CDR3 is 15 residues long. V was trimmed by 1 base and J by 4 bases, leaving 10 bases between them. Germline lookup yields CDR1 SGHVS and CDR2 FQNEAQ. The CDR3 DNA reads TGTGCCAGCAGCTTAGACTTACCTGCCACCGGGGAGCTGTTTTTT. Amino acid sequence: CASSLDLPATGELFF.

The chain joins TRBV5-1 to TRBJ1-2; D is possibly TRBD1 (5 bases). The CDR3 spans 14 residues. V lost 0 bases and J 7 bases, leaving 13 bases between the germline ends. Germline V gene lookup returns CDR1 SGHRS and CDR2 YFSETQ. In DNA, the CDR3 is TGCGCCAGCAGCTTGGGGCAGGGCCTAGGTGGCTACACCTTC. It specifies CASSLGQGLGGYTF.

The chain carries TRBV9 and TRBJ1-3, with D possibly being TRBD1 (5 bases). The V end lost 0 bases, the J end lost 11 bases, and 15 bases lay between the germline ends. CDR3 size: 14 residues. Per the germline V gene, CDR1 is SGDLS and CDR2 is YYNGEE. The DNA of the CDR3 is TGTGCCAGCAGCGTAGGGGGGGGAGCCAACGCCATATATTTT. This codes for CASSVGGGANAIYF.

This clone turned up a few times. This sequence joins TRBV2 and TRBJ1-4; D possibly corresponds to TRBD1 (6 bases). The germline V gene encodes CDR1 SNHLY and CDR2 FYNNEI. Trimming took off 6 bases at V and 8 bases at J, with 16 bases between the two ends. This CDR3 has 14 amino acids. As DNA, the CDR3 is TGTGCCAGCAGGCCGGGGTTGGGGACAGAAAAACTGTTTTTT. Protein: CASRPGLGTEKLFF.

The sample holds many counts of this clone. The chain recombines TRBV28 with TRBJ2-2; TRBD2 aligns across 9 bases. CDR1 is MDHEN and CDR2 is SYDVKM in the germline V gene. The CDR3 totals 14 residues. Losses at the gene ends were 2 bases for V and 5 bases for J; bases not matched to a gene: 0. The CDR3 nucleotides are TGTGCCAGCAGTTTAGCGGGAGGGACCGGGGAGCTGTTTTTT. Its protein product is CASSLAGGTGELFF.

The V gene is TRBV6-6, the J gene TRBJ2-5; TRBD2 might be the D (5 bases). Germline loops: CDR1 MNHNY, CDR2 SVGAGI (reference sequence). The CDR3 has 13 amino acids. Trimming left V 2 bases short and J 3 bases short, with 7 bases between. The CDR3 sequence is CASSYAGKETQYF. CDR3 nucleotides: TGTGCCAGCAGTTACGCGGGTAAAGAGACCCAGTACTTC.

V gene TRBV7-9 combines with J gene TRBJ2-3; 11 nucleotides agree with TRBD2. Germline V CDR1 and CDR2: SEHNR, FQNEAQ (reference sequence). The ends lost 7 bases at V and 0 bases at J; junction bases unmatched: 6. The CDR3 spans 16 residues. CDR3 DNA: TGTGCCAGCACACTAGCGGGAGTCGGAAGCACAGATACGCAGTATTTT. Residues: CASTLAGVGSTDTQYF.

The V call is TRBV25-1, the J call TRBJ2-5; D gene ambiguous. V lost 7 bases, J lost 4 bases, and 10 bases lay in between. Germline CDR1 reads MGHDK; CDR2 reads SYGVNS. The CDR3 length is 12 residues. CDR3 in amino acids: CASKAPGETQYF. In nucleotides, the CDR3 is TGTGCCAGCAAAGCCCCGGGAGAGACCCAGTACTTC.

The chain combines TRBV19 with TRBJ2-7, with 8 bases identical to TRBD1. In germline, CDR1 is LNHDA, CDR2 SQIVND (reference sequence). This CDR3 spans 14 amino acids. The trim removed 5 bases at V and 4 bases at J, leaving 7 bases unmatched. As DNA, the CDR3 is TGTGCCAGTAGTCCTGGCCAGGGGGCTTACGAGCAGTACTTC. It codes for CASSPGQGAYEQYF.

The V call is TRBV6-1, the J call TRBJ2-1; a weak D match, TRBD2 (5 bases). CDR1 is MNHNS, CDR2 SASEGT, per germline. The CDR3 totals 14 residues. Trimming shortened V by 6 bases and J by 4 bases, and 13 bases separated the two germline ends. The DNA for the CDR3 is TGTGCCAGCAGGACTGAGGAGGCATACAATGAGCAGTTCTTC. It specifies CASRTEEAYNEQFF.

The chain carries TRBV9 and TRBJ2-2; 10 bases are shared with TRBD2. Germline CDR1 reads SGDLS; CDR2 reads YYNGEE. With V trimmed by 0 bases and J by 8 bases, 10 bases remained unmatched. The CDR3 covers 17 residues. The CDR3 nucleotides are TGTGCCAGCAGCGTAGAGGTACTAGCGGGGATTCCAGGGGAGCTGTTTTTT. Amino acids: CASSVEVLAGIPGELFF.

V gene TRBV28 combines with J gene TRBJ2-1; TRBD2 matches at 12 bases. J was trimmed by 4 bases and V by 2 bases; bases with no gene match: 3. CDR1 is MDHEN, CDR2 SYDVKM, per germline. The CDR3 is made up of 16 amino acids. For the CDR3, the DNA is TGTGCCAGCAGTTTACGGACTAGCGGGGATTACAATGAGCAGTTCTTC. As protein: CASSLRTSGDYNEQFF.

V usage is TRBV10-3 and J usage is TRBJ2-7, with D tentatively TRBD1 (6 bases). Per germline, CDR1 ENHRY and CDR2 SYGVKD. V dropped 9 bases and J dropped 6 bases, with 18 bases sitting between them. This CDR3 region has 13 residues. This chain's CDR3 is CAIAKGQGFEQYF. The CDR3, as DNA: TGTGCCATTGCCAAGGGGCAGGGGTTCGAGCAGTACTTC.

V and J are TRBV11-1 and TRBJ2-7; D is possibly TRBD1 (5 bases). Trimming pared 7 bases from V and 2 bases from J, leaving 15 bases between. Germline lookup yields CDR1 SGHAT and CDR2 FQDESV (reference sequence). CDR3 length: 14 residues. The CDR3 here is CASKLGQGPYEQYF. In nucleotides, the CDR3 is TGTGCCAGCAAGTTAGGGCAGGGTCCCTACGAGCAGTACTTC.